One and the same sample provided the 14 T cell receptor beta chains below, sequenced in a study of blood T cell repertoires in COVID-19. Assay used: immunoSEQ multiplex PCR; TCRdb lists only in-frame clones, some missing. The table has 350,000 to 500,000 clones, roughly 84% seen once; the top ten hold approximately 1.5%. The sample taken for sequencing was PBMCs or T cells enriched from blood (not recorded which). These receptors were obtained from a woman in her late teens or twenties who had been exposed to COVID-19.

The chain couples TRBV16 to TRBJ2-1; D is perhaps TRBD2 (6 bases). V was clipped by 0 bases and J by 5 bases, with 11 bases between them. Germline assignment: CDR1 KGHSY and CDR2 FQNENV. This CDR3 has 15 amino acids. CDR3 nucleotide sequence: TGTGCCAGCAGCCAATCTTTTGGCGGGAACAATGAGCAGTTCTTC. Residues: CASSQSFGGNNEQFF.

CDR3 residues: CASSYSGQNTGELFF. The CDR3 DNA reads TGTGCCAGCAGTTACTCGGGACAGAACACCGGGGAGCTGTTTTTT. This chain connects TRBV6-5 to TRBJ2-2, with D possibly TRBD1 on 6 matching bases. From germline, CDR1 is MNHEY and CDR2 SVGAGI. The CDR3 loop spans 15 amino acids. Deletions cut 0 bases from V and 1 base from J, with 6 bases between.

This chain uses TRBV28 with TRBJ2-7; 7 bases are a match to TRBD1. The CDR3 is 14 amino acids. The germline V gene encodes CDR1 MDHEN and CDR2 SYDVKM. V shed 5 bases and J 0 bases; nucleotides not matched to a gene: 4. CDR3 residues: CASSETGTSYEQYF. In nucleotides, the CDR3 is TGTGCCAGCAGTGAGACAGGGACCTCCTACGAGCAGTACTTC.

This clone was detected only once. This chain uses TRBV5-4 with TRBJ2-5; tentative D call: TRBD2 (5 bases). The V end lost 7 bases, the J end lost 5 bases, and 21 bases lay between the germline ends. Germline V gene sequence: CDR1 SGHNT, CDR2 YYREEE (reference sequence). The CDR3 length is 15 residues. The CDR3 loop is CASAPSSGARETQYF. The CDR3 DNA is TGTGCCAGCGCCCCCTCGAGCGGCGCTCGGGAGACCCAGTACTTC.

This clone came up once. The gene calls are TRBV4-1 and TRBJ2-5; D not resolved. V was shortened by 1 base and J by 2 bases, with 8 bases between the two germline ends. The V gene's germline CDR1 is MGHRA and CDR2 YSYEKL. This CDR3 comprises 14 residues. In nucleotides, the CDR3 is TGCGCCAGCAGCCAAGTGCACACACAAGAGACCCAGTACTTC. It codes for CASSQVHTQETQYF.

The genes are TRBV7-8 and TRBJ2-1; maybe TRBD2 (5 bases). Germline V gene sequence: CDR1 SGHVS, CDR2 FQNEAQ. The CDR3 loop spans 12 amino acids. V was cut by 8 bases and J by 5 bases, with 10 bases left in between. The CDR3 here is CASFGRDNEQFF. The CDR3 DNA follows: TGTGCCAGCTTTGGGCGGGACAATGAGCAGTTCTTC.

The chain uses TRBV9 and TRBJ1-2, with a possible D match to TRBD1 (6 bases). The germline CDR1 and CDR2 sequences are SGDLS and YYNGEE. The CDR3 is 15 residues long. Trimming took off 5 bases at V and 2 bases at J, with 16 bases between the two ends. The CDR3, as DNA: TGTGCCAGCAGTGAGGGACAACAGAGAAACTATGGCTACACCTTC. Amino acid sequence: CASSEGQQRNYGYTF.

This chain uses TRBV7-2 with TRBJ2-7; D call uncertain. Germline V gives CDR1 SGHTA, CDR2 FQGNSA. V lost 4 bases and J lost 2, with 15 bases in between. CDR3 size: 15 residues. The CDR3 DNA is TGTGCCAGCAGCTACGTGACTTCCCCGGCCTACGAGCAGTACTTC. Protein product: CASSYVTSPAYEQYF.

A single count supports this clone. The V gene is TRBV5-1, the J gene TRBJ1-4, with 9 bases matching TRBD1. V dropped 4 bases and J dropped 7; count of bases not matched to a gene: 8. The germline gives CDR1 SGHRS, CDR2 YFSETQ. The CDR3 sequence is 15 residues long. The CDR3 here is CASSPRTGEGEKLFF. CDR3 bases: TGCGCCAGCAGCCCACGGACAGGGGAGGGTGAAAAACTGTTTTTT.

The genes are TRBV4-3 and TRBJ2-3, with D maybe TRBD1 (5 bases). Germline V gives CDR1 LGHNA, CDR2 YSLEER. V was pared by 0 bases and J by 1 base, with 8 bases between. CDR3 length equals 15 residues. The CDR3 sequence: CASSQEFRGTDTQYF. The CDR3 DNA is TGCGCCAGCAGCCAAGAGTTCAGGGGCACAGATACGCAGTATTTT.

The CDR3 reads CASSPHLNKNNQPQHF. CDR3 DNA sequence: TGTGCCAGCAGTCCCCATCTTAACAAAAACAATCAGCCCCAGCATTTT. The chain carries TRBV28 and TRBJ1-5; D remains ambiguous. The CDR3 spans 16 residues. The germline gives CDR1 MDHEN, CDR2 SYDVKM. Trimming removed 5 bases at V and 3 bases at J, with 17 bases between.

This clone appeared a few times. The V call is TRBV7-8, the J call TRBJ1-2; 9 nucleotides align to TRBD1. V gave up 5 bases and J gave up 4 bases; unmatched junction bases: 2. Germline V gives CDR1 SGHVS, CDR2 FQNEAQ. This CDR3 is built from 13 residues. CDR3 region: CASSGTGTYGYTF. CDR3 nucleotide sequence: TGTGCCAGCAGCGGGACAGGGACCTATGGCTACACCTTC. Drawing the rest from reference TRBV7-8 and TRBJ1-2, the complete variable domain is GAGVSQSPRYKVAKRGQDVALRCDPISGHVSLFWYQQALGQGPEFLTYFQNEAQLDKSGLPSDRFFAERPEGSVSTLKIQRTQQEDSAVYLCASSGTGTYGYTFGSGTRLTVV.

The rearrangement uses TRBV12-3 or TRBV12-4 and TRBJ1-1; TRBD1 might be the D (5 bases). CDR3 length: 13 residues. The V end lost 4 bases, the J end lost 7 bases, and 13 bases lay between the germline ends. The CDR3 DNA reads TGTGCCAGCAGTTCGAAGGGGCAGGTTGAAGCTTTCTTT. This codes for CASSSKGQVEAFF.

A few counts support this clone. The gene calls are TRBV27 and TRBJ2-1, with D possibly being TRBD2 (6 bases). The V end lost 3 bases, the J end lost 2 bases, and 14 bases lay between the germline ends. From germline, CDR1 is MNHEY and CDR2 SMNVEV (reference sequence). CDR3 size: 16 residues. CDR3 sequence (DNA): TGTGCCAGCAGTTTGAGGCAGGGAGGTGCCTACAATGAGCAGTTCTTC. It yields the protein CASSLRQGGAYNEQFF.